This TCR beta chain was obtained from a study of preoperative IRX-2 immunotherapy in early breast cancer. This CDR3 is built from 15 residues. Germline CDR1 is MNHGY and CDR2 is SAAAGT. V lost 0 bases, J lost 6 bases, and 14 bases lay in between. Measured with immunoSEQ multiplex PCR; TCRdb has only the in-frame clones, and not every one. Among approximately 11,000 clones listed, roughly 80% were seen once. The treatment here: preoperative locoregional IRX-2 cytokine immunotherapy. This clonotype originated in a human donor with breast cancer. The source was lymph node tissue, collected before IRX-2 immunotherapy. The V gene is TRBV6-8, the J gene TRBJ1-1; TRBD1 might be the D (5 bases). The CDR3 sequence is CASSYSTMLGAEAFF. The CDR3 coding sequence is TGTGCCAGCAGTTACTCGACGATGTTGGGGGCTGAAGCTTTCTTT.